The present TCR beta chain was sequenced within a study of response to subunit inactivated influenza vaccine. The study, taken as a whole, reports: The authors put forward the suggestion that each seasonal influenza vaccination may bring in only a limited number of new T cells.

Turning to this clonotype: No antigen is known for it.

Using its own MiXCR run on the RT-PCR reads, TCRdb lists one record per CDR3 protein. The sample lists 200,000 to 300,000 distinct CDR3 sequences, roughly an eighth occurring once. This CDR3 region has 14 residues. The V and J ends lost 10 bases and 0 bases respectively, with 16 bases between them. Germline V lookup: CDR1 ENHRY, CDR2 SYGVKD. The sample was non-naive T cells sorted from PBMCs, taken around 14 days before vaccination. This chain connects TRBV10-3 to TRBJ2-7; D perhaps matches TRBD1 (5 bases). This TCR came from a man aged 50 to 59 who received an inactivated influenza vaccine. CDR3 DNA: TGTGCCACCGCTTTACAGGCTAGCTCCTACGAGCAGTACTTC. Its translation: CATALQASSYEQYF.